These 19 T cell receptor beta chains originate from one sample sequenced in a study of blood T cell repertoires in COVID-19. Produced via immunoSEQ multiplex PCR; TCRdb's table is partial and in-frame only. The data show 70,000 or so clones, roughly 87% seen once. Source material: peripheral blood. The receptors come from a woman aged 45-60 years with acute or convalescent COVID-19.

This sequence joins TRBV19 and TRBJ2-1; 7 nucleotides match TRBD1. V was pared by 8 bases and J by 6 bases, with 7 bases of the junction left unmatched. In germline, CDR1 is LNHDA, CDR2 SQIVND (reference sequence). This CDR3 has 13 residues. CDR3 bases: TGTGCCAGTCTCGGGACAGCCACCAATGAGCAGTTCTTC. Residues: CASLGTATNEQFF.

This clone occurred once. The rearrangement links TRBV6-2 or TRBV6-3 to TRBJ2-7; 10 positions agree with TRBD1. Trimming took 6 bases from V and 1 from J; bases not matched to a gene: 6. Germline CDR1 and CDR2: MNHEY and SVGEGT. The CDR3 loop spans 15 amino acids. CDR3 region: CASSRPGQGSYEQYF. CDR3 DNA: TGTGCCAGCAGCCGACCGGGACAGGGGTCCTACGAGCAGTACTTC.

V is TRBV19 and J is TRBJ1-2, with TRBD1 as a possible D gene (5 bases). The CDR3 is made up of 14 amino acids. Germline CDR1 LNHDA, CDR2 SQIVND (reference sequence). V was trimmed by 8 bases and J by 4 bases, leaving 17 bases between them. CDR3 region: CASRLGQALYGYTF. CDR3 sequence (DNA): TGTGCCAGTCGCCTGGGGCAAGCCCTCTATGGCTACACCTTC.

The V gene is TRBV7-3, the J gene TRBJ1-1, with 12 bases that match TRBD1. The ends lost 1 base at V and 4 bases at J; junction bases unmatched: 10. The CDR3 covers 18 residues. Germline V gives CDR1 SGHTA, CDR2 FQGTGA. This CDR3 is CASSLRGTGGREGTEAFF. In DNA, the CDR3 is TGTGCCAGCAGCTTAAGGGGGACAGGGGGCCGAGAAGGCACTGAAGCTTTCTTT.

Comments on this clone: Germline and junction disagree at one end, which may indicate a read error. The CDR3 DNA reads TGTGCTAGCAGCCAGACAAGGAACAATGAGCAGTTCTTC. This translates into CASSQTRNNEQFF. The J gene is TRBJ2-1, the V gene TRBV7-7; D uncertain. The CDR3 contains 13 residues. Germline V gene data show CDR1 as SSHAT and CDR2 as FNYEAQ (reference sequence).

The chain couples TRBV5-1 to TRBJ2-5; D is perhaps TRBD2 (6 bases). The CDR3 loop spans 13 amino acids. V lost 4 bases and J 5 bases, leaving 12 bases between the germline ends. From germline, CDR1 is SGHRS and CDR2 YFSETQ. CDR3 region: CASSLGGPETQYF. The CDR3 DNA follows: TGCGCCAGCAGCCTCGGGGGTCCGGAGACCCAGTACTTC.

This chain links TRBV3-1 (or the pseudogene TRBV3-2) with TRBJ1-2; 12 nucleotides agree with TRBD1. Germline CDR1 reads LGHDT; CDR2 reads YNNKEL (reference sequence). Germline trimming cut 5 bases from V and 8 bases from J; bases unmatched to any gene: 9. The CDR3 covers 15 residues. CDR3 in amino acids: CASSYRDRGRRGYTF. CDR3 DNA sequence: TGTGCCAGCAGCTACCGGGACAGGGGGCGCAGAGGCTACACCTTC.

The rearrangement joins TRBV7-2 to TRBJ2-5; weak D call: TRBD1 (6 bases). The CDR3 sequence is 14 residues long. The germline V gene has CDR1 SGHTA and CDR2 FQGNSA. Trimming removed 5 bases from V and 5 bases from J, with 15 bases in between. CDR3: CASSPQQGSETQYF. CDR3 nucleotide sequence: TGTGCCAGCAGCCCCCAGCAGGGGTCCGAGACCCAGTACTTC.

This clone was recorded only once. The chain carries TRBV7-8 and TRBJ2-7, with TRBD2 matching 12 bases. CDR3 length equals 15 residues. The germline CDR1 and CDR2 sequences are SGHVS and FQNEAQ. V shed 5 bases and J 4 bases; nucleotides not matched to a gene: 6. CDR3 bases: TGTGCCAGCAGCCCGACTAGCGGGAGCTTATACGAGCAGTACTTC. This encodes CASSPTSGSLYEQYF. Full variable domain (outside the CDR3, taken from reference TRBV7-8 and TRBJ2-7): GAGVSQSPRYKVAKRGQDVALRCDPISGHVSLFWYQQALGQGPEFLTYFQNEAQLDKSGLPSDRFFAERPEGSVSTLKIQRTQQEDSAVYLCASSPTSGSLYEQYFGPGTRLTVT.

The chain joins TRBV7-9 to TRBJ1-6; D gene ambiguous. V was clipped by 5 bases and J by 10 bases, with 15 bases between them. The germline gives CDR1 SEHNR, CDR2 FQNEAQ (reference sequence). The CDR3 covers 14 residues. This CDR3 reads CASSPGLTGSPLHF. CDR3 nucleotide sequence: TGTGCCAGCAGCCCGGGTCTAACGGGATCACCCCTCCACTTT.

The chain has TRBV5-1 and TRBJ2-2; TRBD1 agrees at 10 bases. The CDR3 spans 16 residues. The trim removed 0 bases at V and 7 bases at J, leaving 6 bases unmatched. Germline V gene sequence: CDR1 SGHRS, CDR2 YFSETQ. CDR3 sequence: CASSLALTGGIGELFF. The CDR3 region has the DNA TGCGCCAGCAGCTTGGCCTTGACAGGGGGCATCGGGGAGCTGTTTTTT.

The chain joins TRBV15 to TRBJ1-5; maybe TRBD1 (5 bases). In germline, CDR1 is LNHNV, CDR2 YYDKDF (reference sequence). The CDR3 is made up of 14 amino acids. Trimming took off 4 bases at V and 2 bases at J, with 9 bases between the two ends. CDR3 bases: TGTGCCACCAGCATGTTCAGGGGCAATCAGCCCCAGCATTTT. Residues: CATSMFRGNQPQHF.

J is TRBJ1-2 and V is TRBV19; the D is unclear. CDR1 is LNHDA, CDR2 SQIVND, per germline (reference sequence). This CDR3 is 15 amino acids long. V shed 6 bases and J shed 6 bases, with 20 bases lying between them. The CDR3 is CASRGFEGGDHGYTF. CDR3 DNA: TGTGCCAGTAGGGGTTTCGAGGGAGGAGATCATGGCTACACCTTC. Drawing the rest from reference TRBV19 and TRBJ1-2, the complete variable domain is DGGITQSPKYLFRKEGQNVTLSCEQNLNHDAMYWYRQDPGQGLRLIYYSQIVNDFQKGDIAEGYSVSREKKESFPLTVTSAQKNPTAFYLCASRGFEGGDHGYTFGSGTRLTVV.

The chain employs TRBV2 and TRBJ1-5; the D is unclear. The CDR3 consists of 14 residues. Germline values: CDR1 SNHLY, CDR2 FYNNEI. The V gene lost 3 bases and the J gene lost 2 bases, with 8 bases spanning the gap. The CDR3 region has the DNA TGTGCCAGCAGTGACCGAGAGGGCAATCAGCCCCAGCATTTT. It yields the protein CASSDREGNQPQHF.

The chain uses TRBV28 and TRBJ2-7, with 11 positions matching TRBD2. J was trimmed by 4 bases and V by 7 bases; bases with no gene match: 6. Germline V gene lookup returns CDR1 MDHEN and CDR2 SYDVKM. The CDR3 sequence is 14 residues long. This chain's CDR3 is CASTPSGRNYEQYF. The CDR3 DNA follows: TGTGCCAGCACTCCTAGCGGGAGGAATTACGAGCAGTACTTC. Full variable domain (remainder filled in from reference TRBV28 and TRBJ2-7): DVKVTQSSRYLVKRTGEKVFLECVQDMDHENMFWYRQDPGLGLRLIYFSYDVKMKEKGDIPEGYSVSREKKERFSLILESASTNQTSMYLCASTPSGRNYEQYFGPGTRLTVT.

This chain links TRBV28 with TRBJ1-5; D not certain. The germline V and J ends were trimmed by 1 base and 6 bases, with 13 bases remaining between them. From germline, CDR1 is MDHEN and CDR2 SYDVKM. CDR3 length equals 15 residues. The CDR3 sequence: CASSLFQEGSQPQHF. CDR3 DNA sequence: TGTGCCAGCAGTTTATTTCAGGAAGGGAGTCAGCCCCAGCATTTT. The full variable domain, with the rest looked up from reference TRBV28 and TRBJ1-5, is DVKVTQSSRYLVKRTGEKVFLECVQDMDHENMFWYRQDPGLGLRLIYFSYDVKMKEKGDIPEGYSVSREKKERFSLILESASTNQTSMYLCASSLFQEGSQPQHFGDGTRLSIL.

This clone is labeled medium-sized (0.01 to 0.1%). V gene TRBV18 combines with J gene TRBJ2-2; 7 bases fit TRBD1. CDR1 and CDR2 from the germline V gene are KGHSH and LQKENI. V trimming: 2 bases; J trimming: 3 bases; junction bases outside the gene matches: 6. The length of the CDR3 is 16 residues. Here the CDR3 DNA reads TGTGCCAGCTCACCATACCCCGGACAGGACACCGGGGAGCTGTTTTTT. This codes for CASSPYPGQDTGELFF.

The sample holds a few counts of this clone. This chain joins TRBV2 and TRBJ1-2; 8 bases fit TRBD1. Germline V gene data show CDR1 as SNHLY and CDR2 as FYNNEI. This CDR3 has 14 residues. J lost 4 bases, V lost 6 bases, and 7 bases had no gene match. In DNA form, the CDR3 reads TGTGCCAGCAGGGACTCTACAGGGGGCTATGGCTACACCTTC. This encodes CASRDSTGGYGYTF.

The chain carries TRBV10-2 and TRBJ2-5, with 8 positions matching TRBD2. Germline trimming cut 7 bases from V and 3 bases from J; bases unmatched to any gene: 10. The CDR3 contains 15 residues. Germline V gives CDR1 WSHSY, CDR2 SAAADI. CDR3 in amino acids: CASINYGGGEETQYF. The CDR3 nucleotides read TGCGCCAGCATTAACTACGGGGGGGGTGAAGAGACCCAGTACTTC.